These 5 T cell receptor beta chains came from one sample sequenced in a study of shared clonotypes between healthy human individuals. Only in-frame clones appear in the TCRdb table, and some are missing; sequencing was by immunoSEQ multiplex PCR. Of approximately 1.1 million clones in the sample, 75% to 80% were seen once. Sequencing was carried out using memory CD4+ T cells from PBMCs. Subset of the sample: CD45RA-negative fraction. These receptors came from a man aged 18 to 30 in good health. Some clones in this sample may be carry-over from other donors' samples.

Ten or more counts support this clone. The CDR3 is CASRGTDMGFSGANVLTF. As DNA, the CDR3 is TGTGCCAGCAGGGGGACAGACATGGGCTTCTCTGGGGCCAACGTCCTGACTTTC. J is TRBJ2-6 and V is TRBV27; 7 positions match TRBD1. Germline V gives CDR1 MNHEY, CDR2 SMNVEV (reference sequence). CDR3 length equals 18 residues. V was pared by 6 bases and J by 0 bases, with 11 bases of the junction left unmatched.

J is TRBJ1-5 and V is TRBV6-9; D ambiguous. The CDR3 is 15 residues long. Germline-derived CDR1 and CDR2 are MNHGY and SVAAGI. V was pared by 6 bases and J by 0 bases, with 12 bases between. In DNA, the CDR3 is TGTGCCAGCAGAACTTCCGTTGATAGCAATCAGCCCCAGCATTTT. Encoded protein: CASRTSVDSNQPQHF.

Only one count was recorded for this clone. The rearrangement joins TRBV10-3 to TRBJ1-1; TRBD1 might be the D (6 bases). CDR3 size: 14 residues. V lost 4 bases to trimming and J lost 5 bases, with 14 bases between them. The germline V gene encodes CDR1 ENHRY and CDR2 SYGVKD. The CDR3 loop reads CAISAGQFVTEAFF. DNA for the CDR3: TGTGCCATCAGTGCCGGACAGTTCGTGACTGAAGCTTTCTTT.

With regard to this clone: Different DNA sequences within this sample yield the same CDR3. The chain links TRBV6-5 to TRBJ2-7, with 9 bases lining up with TRBD1. Germline V gives CDR1 MNHEY, CDR2 SVGAGI. Losses at the gene ends were 0 bases for V and 1 base for J; bases not matched to a gene: 1. This CDR3 comprises 15 residues. CDR3 nucleotides: TGTGCCAGCAGTTACTCGGACAGGGGTTCCTACGAGCAGTACTTC. Its protein product is CASSYSDRGSYEQYF.

This chain uses TRBV6-1 with TRBJ1-2; D unclear. The CDR3 consists of 10 residues. Trimming shortened V by 10 bases and J by 2 bases, and 5 bases separated the two germline ends. CDR1 and CDR2 from the germline V gene are MNHNS and SASEGT. The CDR3 region is CATRNYGYTF. As DNA, the CDR3 is TGTGCCACCCGAAACTATGGCTACACCTTC.